The source of this TCR beta chain is a study of cytomegalovirus exposure and HLA in healthy donors (dated by TCRdb to the late 2010s). Background for the entire study: According to an earlier analysis of a few hundred of the donors, about 180 million T cells yielded 100 million or so unique TCR beta sequences and roughly 280 Gb of sequence data. An early release covering just under 650 HLA-typed donors comprised about 290 gigabases of sequencing data and tens of millions of unique TCR sequences. Of the roughly 420 genotyped donors, over 80% were placed in the genetic ancestry cluster associated with self-reported Caucasian donors. The aim of the study was to test whether cataloging public T cell receptors could identify signatures of past pathogen exposure. The study profiled the T cell repertoires of around 700 subjects by immunosequencing and related them to cytomegalovirus serostatus. In addition to the first cohort of approximately 650 subjects, a separate validation cohort of 120 different subjects was used. The study combined high-throughput TCR immunosequencing, statistical association of individual TCRs with disease status, and machine learning to predict cytomegalovirus infection status. In a later analysis, previously published TCR beta repertoires from several hundred donors were re-analyzed and high-resolution HLA genotyping was added so that TCR occurrence patterns could be studied. The later analysis used no new phenotypic data to find candidate immune exposures, relying instead on TCR beta sequences and their occurrence across donors. In an earlier analysis of roughly 600 of the donors, high-throughput TCR beta sequencing was used to judge whether each TCR beta V gene segment behaved as functional or pseudogenic. Alongside the repertoire data, information on donor age, sex, ethnicity and CMV serostatus was compiled. A later genetic analysis used genome-wide SNP genotypes for about 55% of the 666 donors, treating that subset as a discovery cohort. All discovery cohort repertoires had been generated on a single sequencing platform. Both class I and class II loci were covered by HLA typing, at four-digit resolution. The number of donors typed differed by locus, with roughly 629-640 for A, B, C, DRB1 and DQB1, around 500 for DQA1, 600 to 610 for DPA1, and under 490 for DPB1. Several DR-DQ haplotypes were handled as single units for association and clustering because linkage in the cohort was strong. Among around 400 genotyped donors of the cohort, an average of around 250,000 unique TCR beta nucleotide sequences was sequenced per donor, of which 15% to 20% were non-productive.

The cohort was made up of 500 to 800 healthy bone marrow donors. At the time of sampling, all cohort members were nominally healthy, though unrecorded immune exposures were likely present. The donor was CMV seronegative and was included in the group of hundreds of seronegative cohort members. A peripheral blood sample was provided by each donor, and peripheral blood mononuclear cells were used for TCR beta sequencing. Genomic DNA extraction from the blood cell samples was performed with the Qiagen DNeasy Blood Extraction Kit. Library creation used the immunoSEQ multiplex PCR assay. For the multiplex PCR, a mixture combining 60 forward primers for TCR Vbeta segments and 13 reverse primers for TCR Jbeta segments was used. The CDR3 region of rearranged TCR beta genes was amplified from genomic DNA with a multiplex PCR assay. On the Illumina HiSeq System, the amplified TCR beta libraries were sequenced as 87-base-pair reads. Under the source paper's analysis protocol: Across the 700 or so repertoires, a later analysis counted roughly 77 million unique TCR beta chains, around 11 million of which were shared by at least two donors. To remove PCR and sequencing errors, raw reads were error-corrected and collapsed into unique sequences using a nearest-neighbor algorithm that merged closely related sequences. To assign V, D and J gene segments, CDR3 sequences were aligned to IMGT reference sequences. Each retained sequence needed at least a six-nucleotide match to both a V gene segment and a J gene segment. Rearrangements were classified as productive when the CDR3 lacked stop codons and remained in frame with V and J, and all other rearrangements were classified as non-productive. Following IMGT convention, CDR3 was defined as the stretch from the second conserved V-encoded cysteine to the conserved J-encoded phenylalanine. The earlier analysis of some 600 of the donors excluded sequences that lacked an unambiguous match to a single V gene segment. In an earlier analysis of about 590 of the donors, a V segment was called functional when productive rearrangements were above 56.7%, and segregating when the standard deviation between donors exceeded 5%. A statistical classification framework was built to diagnose cytomegalovirus status from the catalog of TCR beta chain sequences. V and J gene assignment, in a later analysis, came from comparing TCR nucleotide sequences with IMGT/GENE-DB human TR gene sequences. In a later analysis, CDR3 sequences and most-parsimonious VDJ recombination scenarios were assigned using the TCRdist pipeline. In a later analysis, each TCR beta chain was defined by its CDR3 amino acid sequence together with its V-gene family, and reads lacking a unique V-gene family were excluded. A later analysis removed 592 highly shared, low-generation-probability nucleotide sequences to deal with suspected cross-contamination and a sequencing artifact. In a later analysis, a clonal expansion index was calculated for each public chain from normalized within-repertoire ranks of inferred template counts. Generation probabilities in a later analysis came from a VDJ recombination model fitted to out-of-frame rearrangements, and those results were checked against IGoR. In a later analysis, TCR-TCR, TCR-HLA and TCR-CMV co-occurrence was scored with hypergeometric tests, and a repertoire-size bias correction was applied to TCR pairs. To estimate false discovery rates, a later analysis permuted the HLA or CMV assignments 20 times. A later analysis grouped co-occurring TCRs with DBSCAN, adding TCRdist sequence similarity when clustering within HLA-allele-positive subsets. Repertoires with fewer than 30,000 or more than 120,000 public chains, plus five repertoires with anomalous nucleotide sharing, were excluded from co-occurrence clustering. TCRdb re-hosts the immuneACCESS table, in-frame sequences only. Its copies lack some clones; in the studies checked, an unresolved V gene accounts for under half of them, and the cause for the rest is not known. V and J calls and clone size follow that table, whereas D and trimming were derived from the DNA. The sample contains 110,000 to 150,000 clones, more than 75% of them found a single time. The ten largest make up about 3.4% of the sample.

The investigation overall reported the following: It was suggested by the authors that the approach could potentially be generalized to other disease states and immunological phenotypes. In a later analysis, 15,000 to 20,000 TCR beta sequences were associated with specific HLA alleles at a false discovery rate of 0.05. Roughly uniform sequencing depth across donors was assumed in presence/absence analyses, although this assumption may not hold. Because counts were too low, roughly 18 rarely observed V segments, including chromosome 9 orphons, were left out of the earlier analysis of several hundred of the donors. Correlated functional status among segregating V segments might reflect linkage disequilibrium, but an unknown experimental factor could not be ruled out. In a later genetic analysis, fewer N-insertions in productive TCRs were reported among donors in an Asian-associated ancestry cluster than the approximately 670-donor mean. A later genetic analysis associated a missense DCLRE1C variant with V-gene and J-gene trimming of TCR beta chains, and an independent cohort replicated the association. Three of the identified cytomegalovirus-associated TCR beta chains were confirmed in vitro to be specific for cytomegalovirus antigens. The classifier was reported to diagnose cytomegalovirus status with high specificity and sensitivity in both the original and validation cohorts. In a later analysis, HLA-associated TCR beta chains showed more clonal expansion and lower generation probabilities than non-associated chains that were equally common. Because the 87-base-pair reads could not distinguish some IMGT-functional V segments, including TRBV6-2 and TRBV6-3, those segments were excluded. According to a later analysis, TCR association rates differed among HLA loci, with DRB1 alleles showing the most associated TCRs and HLA-C alleles showing the fewest. A further reported finding was that TCR beta sequences accurately predicted the HLA-A and HLA-B alleles for most subjects in the first cohort. The sequencing pipeline was judged likely to have produced a cluster of highly shared sequence variants as a technical artifact. The study listed 164 TCR beta chains as associated with cytomegalovirus. Broadly in line with IMGT annotations, most TCR beta V segments showed up in productive rearrangements about 87% or about 30% of the time in an earlier analysis of approximately 640 of the donors. Strong co-occurrence of HLA alleles, especially DR and DQ, made assigning TCR associations to individual alleles difficult. While some public TCRs were present in many individuals, most TCR sequences turned up only very rarely across donors. Immune exposure information for the cohort was limited to CMV serostatus. In a later analysis, most CMV-associated TCR beta chains were found to appear HLA-restricted, with HLA associations seemingly driven largely by CMV exposure. The cohort was sequenced for TCR beta chains only, and without alpha or paired-chain data the features that could be detected were limited. In a later analysis, several top co-occurrence clusters were reported to appear linked to parvovirus B19, influenza, CMV and Epstein-Barr virus. Because HLA typing was unavailable for some donors at each locus, only the typed subset was used in association tests.

About this clone: The antigen it recognizes is unknown. Per-base quality was not reported, and no clone a single base away is much larger than it.

Measured from the cysteine to the phenylalanine, the CDR3 is 14 residues long. Of the read, only the CDR3 DNA is kept; its 42 bases are in frame from base 1. V drops 3 bases and J drops 1 base, leaving 10 bases in between. CDR1 ENHRY and CDR2 SYGVKD are derived from the germline V gene. This TCR derives from a female donor in good health and CMV-seronegative. The sequence links TRBV10-3 to TRBJ2-7; the D segment cannot be called with confidence. The material sequenced was PBMCs. The DNA reads TGTGCCATCAGTGACCCGACAAGTTCCTACGAGCAGTACTTC. Its protein is CAISDPTSSYEQYF.